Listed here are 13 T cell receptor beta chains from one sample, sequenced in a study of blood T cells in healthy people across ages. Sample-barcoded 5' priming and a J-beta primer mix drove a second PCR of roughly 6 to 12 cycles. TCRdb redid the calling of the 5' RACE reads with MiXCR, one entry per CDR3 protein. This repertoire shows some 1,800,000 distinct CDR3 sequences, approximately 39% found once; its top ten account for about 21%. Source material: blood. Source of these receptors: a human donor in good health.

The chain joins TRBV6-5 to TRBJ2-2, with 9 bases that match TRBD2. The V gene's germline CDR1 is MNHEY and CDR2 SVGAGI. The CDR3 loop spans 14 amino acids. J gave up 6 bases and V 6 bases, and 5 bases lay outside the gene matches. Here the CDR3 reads CASRRVAGAGELFF. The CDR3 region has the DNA TGTGCCAGCAGGAGAGTAGCGGGGGCCGGGGAGCTGTTTTTT.

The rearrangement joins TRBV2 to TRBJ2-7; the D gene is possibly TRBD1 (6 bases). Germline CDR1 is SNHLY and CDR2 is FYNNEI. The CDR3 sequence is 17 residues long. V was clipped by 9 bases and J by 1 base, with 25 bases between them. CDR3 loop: CASLRPSRTDHSYEQYF. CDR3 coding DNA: TGTGCCAGTCTCCGGCCGTCACGGACAGATCATTCCTACGAGCAGTACTTC.

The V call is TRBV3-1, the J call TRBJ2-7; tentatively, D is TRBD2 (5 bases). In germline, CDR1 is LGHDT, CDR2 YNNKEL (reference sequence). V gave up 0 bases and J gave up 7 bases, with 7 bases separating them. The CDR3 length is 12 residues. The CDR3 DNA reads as TGTGCCAGCAGCCAAGATCGGAGGGAGCAGTACTTC. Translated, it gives CASSQDRREQYF.

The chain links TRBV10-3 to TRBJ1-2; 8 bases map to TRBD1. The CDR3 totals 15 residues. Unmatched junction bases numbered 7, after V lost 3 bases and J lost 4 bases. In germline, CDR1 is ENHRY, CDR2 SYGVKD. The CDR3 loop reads CAISDPGQEIYGYTF. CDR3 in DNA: TGTGCCATCAGTGACCCGGGACAGGAGATCTATGGCTACACCTTC.

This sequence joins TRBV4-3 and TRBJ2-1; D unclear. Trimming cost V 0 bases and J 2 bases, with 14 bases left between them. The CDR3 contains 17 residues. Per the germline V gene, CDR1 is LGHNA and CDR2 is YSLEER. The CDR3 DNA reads TGCGCCAGCAGCCAAGATCCCCGGGCAGAGACCTACAATGAGCAGTTCTTC. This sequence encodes CASSQDPRAETYNEQFF.

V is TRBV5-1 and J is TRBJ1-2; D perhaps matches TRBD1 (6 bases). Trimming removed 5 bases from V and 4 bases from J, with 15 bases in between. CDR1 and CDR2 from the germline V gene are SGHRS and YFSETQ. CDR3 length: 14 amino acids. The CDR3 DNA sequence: TGCGCCAGCAGATCCGGGACATCTGGCTATGGCTACACCTTC. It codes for CASRSGTSGYGYTF.

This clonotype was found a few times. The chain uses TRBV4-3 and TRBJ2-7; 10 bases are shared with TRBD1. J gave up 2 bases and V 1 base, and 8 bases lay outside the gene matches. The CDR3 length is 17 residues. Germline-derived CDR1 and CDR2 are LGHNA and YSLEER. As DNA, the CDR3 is TGCGCCAGCAGCCAAGGATTGGGGACAGGGGCAACCTACGAGCAGTACTTC. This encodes CASSQGLGTGATYEQYF.

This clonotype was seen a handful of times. The CDR3 DNA follows: TGTGCCAGCAGCCAGCTGCGCAACTCCTACGAGCAGTACTTC. Protein product: CASSQLRNSYEQYF. The V call is TRBV7-2, the J call TRBJ2-7; D unclear. Germline V gene sequence: CDR1 SGHTA, CDR2 FQGNSA. V lost 5 bases, J lost 0 bases, and 11 bases lay in between. The CDR3 contains 14 residues.

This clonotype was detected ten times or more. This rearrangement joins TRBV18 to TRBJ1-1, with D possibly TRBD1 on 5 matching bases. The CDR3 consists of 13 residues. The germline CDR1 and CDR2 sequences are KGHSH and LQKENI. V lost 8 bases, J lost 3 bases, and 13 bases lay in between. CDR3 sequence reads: CASSPGRDTEAFF. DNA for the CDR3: TGTGCCAGCAGCCCGGGACGGGACACTGAAGCTTTCTTT.

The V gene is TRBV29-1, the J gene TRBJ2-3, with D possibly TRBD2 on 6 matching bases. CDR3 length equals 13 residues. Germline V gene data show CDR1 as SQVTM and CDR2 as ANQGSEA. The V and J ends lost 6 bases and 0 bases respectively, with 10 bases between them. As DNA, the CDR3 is TGCAGCGTCACCGGGACTAGCACAGATACGCAGTATTTT. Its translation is CSVTGTSTDTQYF.

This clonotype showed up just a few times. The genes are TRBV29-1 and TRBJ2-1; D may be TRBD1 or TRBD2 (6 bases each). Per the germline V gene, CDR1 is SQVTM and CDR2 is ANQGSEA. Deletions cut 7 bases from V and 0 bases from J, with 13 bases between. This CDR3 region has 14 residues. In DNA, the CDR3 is TGCAGCGCCTTAGCGGACAGCTCCTACAATGAGCAGTTCTTC. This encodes CSALADSSYNEQFF.

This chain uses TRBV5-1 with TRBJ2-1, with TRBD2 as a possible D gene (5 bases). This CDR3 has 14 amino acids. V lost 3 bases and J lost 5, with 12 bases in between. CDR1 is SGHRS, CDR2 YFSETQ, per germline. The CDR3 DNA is TGCGCCAGCAGCTGGACTGACGTCCACAATGAGCAGTTCTTC. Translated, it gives CASSWTDVHNEQFF.

The CDR3 loop is CASSFDRSYGYTF. For the CDR3, the DNA is TGTGCCAGCAGTTTCGACAGGTCTTATGGCTACACCTTC. The genes are TRBV12-3 or TRBV12-4 and TRBJ1-2; maybe TRBD1 (6 bases). Trimming removed 3 bases at V and 5 bases at J, with 10 bases between. The CDR3 covers 13 residues.